This record covers a single T cell receptor beta chain. The germline V and J ends were trimmed by 7 bases and 7 bases, with 17 bases remaining between them. Germline values: CDR1 MNHEY, CDR2 SVGAGI. The CDR3 covers 14 residues. Study processing details: For nucleated cells, counts were estimated from reference gene primer amplification. Only in-frame clones appear in the TCRdb table, and some are missing; sequencing was by immunoSEQ multiplex PCR. V, J and clone size derive from that table, while D and trimming were established from the DNA sequence. Of fewer than 250,000 clones listed, around four fifths are singletons. These data come from a study of blood T cell repertoires in COVID-19. On the study more broadly: From the United States, Italy and Spain came samples of acute and convalescent COVID-19. PBMCs, B-cell-depleted T cells, or T cells were the source of the cDNA or gDNA that made up the material.

The sequence was obtained from a woman aged 45 to 65 with acute or convalescent COVID-19. Specimen: peripheral blood. The J gene is TRBJ2-1, the V gene TRBV6-5; possible D gene TRBD2, 7 bases. CDR3 DNA sequence: TGTGCCAGCACCAAGGGGGGGAGAGGGAATGAGCAGTTCTTC. Translating gives CASTKGGRGNEQFF.